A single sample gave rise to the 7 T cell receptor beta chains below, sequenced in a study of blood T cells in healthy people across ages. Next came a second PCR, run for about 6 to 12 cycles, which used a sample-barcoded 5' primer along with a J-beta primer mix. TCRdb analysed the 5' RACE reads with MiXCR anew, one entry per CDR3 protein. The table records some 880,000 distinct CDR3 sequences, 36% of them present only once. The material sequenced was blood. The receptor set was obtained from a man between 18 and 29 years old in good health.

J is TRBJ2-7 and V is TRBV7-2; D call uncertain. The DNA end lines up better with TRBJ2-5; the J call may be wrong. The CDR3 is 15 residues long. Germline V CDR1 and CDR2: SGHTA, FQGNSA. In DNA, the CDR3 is TGTGCCAGCAGCCGCTACACGGATCGGCTGGAGACCCAGTACTTC. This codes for CASSRYTDRLETQYF.

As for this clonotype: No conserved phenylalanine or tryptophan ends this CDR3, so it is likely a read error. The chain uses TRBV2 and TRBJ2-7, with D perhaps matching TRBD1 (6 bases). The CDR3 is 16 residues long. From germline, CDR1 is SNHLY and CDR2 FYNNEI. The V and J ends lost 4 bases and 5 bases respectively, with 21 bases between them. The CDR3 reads CASSGNRVALGDEQYY. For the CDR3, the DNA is TGTGCCAGCAGTGGTAACAGGGTTGCCCTAGGGGACGAGCAGTACTAC.

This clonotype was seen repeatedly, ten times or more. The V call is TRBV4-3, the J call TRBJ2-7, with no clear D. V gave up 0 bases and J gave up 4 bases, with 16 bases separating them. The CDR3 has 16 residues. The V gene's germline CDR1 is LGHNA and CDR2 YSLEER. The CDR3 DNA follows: TGCGCCAGCAGCCAAGACATCATCGCAGGATATTACGAGCAGTACTTC. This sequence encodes CASSQDIIAGYYEQYF.

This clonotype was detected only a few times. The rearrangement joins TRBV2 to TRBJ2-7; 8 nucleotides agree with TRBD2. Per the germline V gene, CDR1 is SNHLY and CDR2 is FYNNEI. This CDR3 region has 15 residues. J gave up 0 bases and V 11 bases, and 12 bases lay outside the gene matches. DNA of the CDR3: TGTGCCGTGCGTAGCGGGGCCATAAGCTCCTACGAGCAGTACTTC. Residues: CAVRSGAISSYEQYF. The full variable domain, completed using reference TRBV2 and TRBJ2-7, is EPEVTQTPSHQVTQMGQEVILRCVPISNHLYFYWYRQILGQKVEFLVSFYNNEISEKSEIFDDQFSVERPDGSNFTLKIRSTKLEDSAMYFCAVRSGAISSYEQYFGPGTRLTVT.

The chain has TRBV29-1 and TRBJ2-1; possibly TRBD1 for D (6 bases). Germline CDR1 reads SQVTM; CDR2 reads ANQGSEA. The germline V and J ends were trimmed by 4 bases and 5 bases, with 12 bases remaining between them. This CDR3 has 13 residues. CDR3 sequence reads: CSVARGEDNEQFF. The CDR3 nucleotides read TGCAGCGTTGCCAGGGGTGAGGACAATGAGCAGTTCTTC.

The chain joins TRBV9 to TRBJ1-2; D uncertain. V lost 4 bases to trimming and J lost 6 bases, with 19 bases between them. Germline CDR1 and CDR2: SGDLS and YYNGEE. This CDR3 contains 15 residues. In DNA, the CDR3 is TGTGCCAGCAGCCCCCGTCCGGGTTCAGAGGATGGCTACACCTTC. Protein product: CASSPRPGSEDGYTF.

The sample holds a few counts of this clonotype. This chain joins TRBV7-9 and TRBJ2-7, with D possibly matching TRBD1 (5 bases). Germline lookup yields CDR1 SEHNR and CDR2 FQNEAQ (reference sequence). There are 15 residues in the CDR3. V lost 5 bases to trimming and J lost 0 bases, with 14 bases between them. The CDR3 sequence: CASSHQGGSSYEQYF. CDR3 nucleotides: TGTGCCAGCAGCCACCAGGGTGGAAGCTCCTACGAGCAGTACTTC.